This T cell receptor beta chain came from a study of blood T cells in healthy people across ages. As regards this clonotype: The antigen remains undetermined.

Looked up from germline, CDR1 is SGDLS and CDR2 is YYNGEE. The CDR3 consists of 15 residues. V dropped 2 bases and J dropped 7; count of bases not matched to a gene: 11. A sample-barcoded 5' primer and a J-beta primer mix were used in a second PCR of about 7 to 11 cycles. Every sample returned 3 million or more CDR3-containing paired-end reads. A single record per CDR3 protein comes from TCRdb applying MiXCR to the 5' RACE reads. This table holds about 620,000 distinct CDR3 sequences, around 21% found once. Study-wide points: Long-lived donors carried more naive CD4+ cells and greater diversity than aged donors. Diversity was estimated from one million T cells, and these estimates were considered underestimates. Samples with more naive T cells showed higher observed beta diversity.

This sequence joins TRBV9 and TRBJ1-2; TRBD1 aligns across 7 bases. The TCR sequence derives from an older man in good health. Sequenced material: blood. Here the CDR3 reads CASSVTDRTTSGYTF. The CDR3 coding sequence is TGTGCCAGCAGCGTTACGGACAGGACCACGTCTGGCTACACCTTC.